The 19 T cell receptor beta chains given below trace back to one sample, sequenced in a study of blood T cell repertoires in COVID-19. Only in-frame clones appear in the TCRdb table, and some are missing; sequencing was by immunoSEQ multiplex PCR. The sample has more than 200,000 clones; approximately 90% are singletons. Sequencing was performed on peripheral blood. The receptors originated from a woman in her forties who had recovered from COVID-19.

The V and J genes are TRBV27 and TRBJ1-2; TRBD1 aligns across 7 bases. CDR1 is MNHEY and CDR2 is SMNVEV in the germline V gene (reference sequence). The CDR3 runs 14 residues. Unmatched junction bases numbered 5, after V lost 6 bases and J lost 1 base. The chain's CDR3 is CASSRDSHNYGYTF. DNA for the CDR3: TGTGCCAGCAGCCGGGACAGTCATAACTATGGCTACACCTTC.

J is TRBJ2-1 and V is TRBV7-2; D may be TRBD2 (5 bases). The V and J ends lost 1 base and 8 bases respectively, with 6 bases between them. The CDR3 is made up of 12 amino acids. Germline V lookup: CDR1 SGHTA, CDR2 FQGNSA. Written as DNA, the CDR3 is TGTGCCAGCAGCTTAGGCGGGTATGAGCAGTTCTTC. This codes for CASSLGGYEQFF.

The chain couples TRBV19 to TRBJ2-7, with 9 bases that match TRBD1. The CDR3 contains 13 residues. Germline V gives CDR1 LNHDA, CDR2 SQIVND (reference sequence). Unmatched junction bases numbered 7, after V lost 10 bases and J lost 3 bases. The CDR3 nucleotides read TGTGCCACCTCCCCGGGACAGGGCTACGAGCAGTACTTC. It codes for CATSPGQGYEQYF. Supplemented by reference TRBV19 and TRBJ2-7, the full variable domain reads DGGITQSPKYLFRKEGQNVTLSCEQNLNHDAMYWYRQDPGQGLRLIYYSQIVNDFQKGDIAEGYSVSREKKESFPLTVTSAQKNPTAFYLCATSPGQGYEQYFGPGTRLTVT.

J is TRBJ1-6 and V is TRBV7-3; a possible D gene is TRBD1 (5 bases). Trimming stripped 2 bases from V and 0 bases from J, with 8 bases between. The CDR3 covers 16 residues. Germline assignment: CDR1 SGHTA and CDR2 FQGTGA. CDR3 protein: CASSLQGGSYNSPLHF. The CDR3 DNA reads TGTGCCAGCAGCTTACAGGGAGGCTCCTATAATTCACCCCTCCACTTT.

The CDR3 region has the DNA TGTGCCAGCAGCCAAGAGAACGACGGGGGTGAAAAACTGTTTTTT. Encoded protein: CASSQENDGGEKLFF. The chain links TRBV4-2 to TRBJ1-4; D might be TRBD1 (5 bases). V shed 0 bases and J shed 7 bases, with 12 bases lying between them. Germline values: CDR1 LGHNA, CDR2 YNFKEQ. The CDR3 contains 15 residues.

The rearrangement joins TRBV7-9 to TRBJ1-2, with a tentative D call TRBD1 (6 bases). This CDR3 is 15 amino acids long. The germline CDR1 and CDR2 sequences are SEHNR and FQNEAQ (reference sequence). V lost 3 bases and J lost 6, with 17 bases in between. The CDR3 spells CASSFEQGPYNGYTF. DNA for the CDR3: TGTGCCAGCAGCTTCGAGCAGGGGCCCTATAATGGCTACACCTTC.

The chain combines TRBV29-1 with TRBJ1-2, with TRBD1 matching 7 bases. Losses at the gene ends were 5 bases for V and 7 bases for J; bases not matched to a gene: 4. Germline V gives CDR1 SQVTM, CDR2 ANQGSEA. There are 11 residues in the CDR3. For the CDR3, the DNA is TGCAGCGTTACAGGGGCGGGTGGCTACACCTTC. It is translated as CSVTGAGGYTF.

In its sample, this clone was seen once. This chain joins TRBV5-1 and TRBJ1-2; D perhaps matches TRBD1 (5 bases). From germline, CDR1 is SGHRS and CDR2 YFSETQ. This CDR3 contains 18 residues. V was trimmed by 0 bases and J by 0 bases, leaving 18 bases between them. The CDR3: CASSLEAGYGYSNYGYTF. Here the CDR3 DNA reads TGCGCCAGCAGCTTGGAGGCAGGGTATGGATATTCTAACTATGGCTACACCTTC. Complete variable domain (other parts from reference TRBV5-1 and TRBJ1-2): KAGVTQTPRYLIKTRGQQVTLSCSPISGHRSVSWYQQTPGQGLQFLFEYFSETQRNKGNFPGRFSGRQFSNSRSEMNVSTLELGDSALYLCASSLEAGYGYSNYGYTFGSGTRLTVV.

This sequence joins TRBV28 and TRBJ2-7, with D maybe TRBD2 (5 bases). Per the germline V gene, CDR1 is MDHEN and CDR2 is SYDVKM. V lost 3 bases and J lost 0, with 15 bases in between. This CDR3 is 16 amino acids long. The CDR3 nucleotides are TGTGCCAGCAGTTTGCCCCGGACTGTTAGCTCCTACGAGCAGTACTTC. This codes for CASSLPRTVSSYEQYF.

The table lists this clone with a count of one. The chain joins TRBV7-9 to TRBJ1-3; TRBD1 agrees at 7 bases. The CDR3 is 17 residues long. Losses at the gene ends were 10 bases for V and 6 bases for J; bases not matched to a gene: 21. The V gene's germline CDR1 is SEHNR and CDR2 FQNEAQ (reference sequence). This CDR3 is CATNSEGKETGINTIYF. The CDR3 DNA is TGTGCCACCAACTCGGAGGGGAAGGAGACAGGGATAAACACCATATATTTT.

The CDR3 loop reads CAISGRTGNYGYTF. CDR3 bases: TGTGCCATCAGTGGCCGGACAGGGAACTATGGCTACACCTTC. The chain employs TRBV10-3 and TRBJ1-2; the match to TRBD1 covers 8 bases. Looked up from germline, CDR1 is ENHRY and CDR2 is SYGVKD. The CDR3 is 14 amino acids. Unmatched junction bases numbered 3, after V lost 4 bases and J lost 2 bases.

This clone showed up just once. CDR3 sequence: CASSSYRGRMNTEAFF. CDR3 DNA sequence: TGTGCCAGCAGTTCCTACAGGGGGCGCATGAACACTGAAGCTTTCTTT. J is TRBJ1-1 and V is TRBV6-2 or TRBV6-3; 9 nucleotides match TRBD1. Losses at the gene ends were 4 bases for V and 0 bases for J; bases not matched to a gene: 6. The CDR3 has 16 amino acids. Per the germline V gene, CDR1 is MNHEY and CDR2 is SVGEGT.

The CDR3 here is CAWSGTEAYEQYF. CDR3 sequence (DNA): TGTGCCTGGAGTGGGACAGAGGCCTACGAGCAGTACTTC. V and J are TRBV30 and TRBJ2-7; D is perhaps TRBD1 (6 bases). V lost 1 base and J lost 2, with 9 bases in between. The CDR3 is made up of 13 amino acids. Germline CDR1 GTSNPN, CDR2 SVGIG (reference sequence).

The rearrangement links TRBV19 to TRBJ2-5; 12 positions agree with TRBD2. V gave up 4 bases and J gave up 1 base; unmatched junction bases: 1. The germline V gene encodes CDR1 LNHDA and CDR2 SQIVND (reference sequence). This CDR3 comprises 15 residues. The CDR3 loop is CASSRLAGAQETQYF. The CDR3 coding sequence is TGTGCCAGTAGTAGACTAGCGGGGGCCCAAGAGACCCAGTACTTC. The full variable domain, in which reference TRBV19 and TRBJ2-5 provide the parts outside the CDR3, is DGGITQSPKYLFRKEGQNVTLSCEQNLNHDAMYWYRQDPGQGLRLIYYSQIVNDFQKGDIAEGYSVSREKKESFPLTVTSAQKNPTAFYLCASSRLAGAQETQYFGPGTRLLVL.

V gene TRBV7-2 combines with J gene TRBJ2-7; 9 bases are shared with TRBD1. Trimming cost V 2 bases and J 3 bases; bases outside gene matches: 8. Germline V lookup: CDR1 SGHTA, CDR2 FQGNSA. This CDR3 contains 16 residues. The CDR3 DNA is TGTGCCAGCAGCTTATACCACAGGGGGCATGACTACGAGCAGTACTTC. This gives the protein CASSLYHRGHDYEQYF.

V gene TRBV3-1 (or the pseudogene TRBV3-2) combines with J gene TRBJ1-5, with D hard to call. CDR1 is LGHDT and CDR2 is YNNKEL in the germline V gene (reference sequence). This CDR3 spans 14 amino acids. Trimming took off 4 bases at V and 5 bases at J, with 12 bases between the two ends. The CDR3 loop reads CASSPTGDHQPQHF. DNA of the CDR3: TGTGCCAGCAGCCCTACCGGGGATCATCAGCCCCAGCATTTT.

With respect to this clone: A read error may account for a junction end that differs from germline. V usage is TRBV6-2 or TRBV6-3 and J usage is TRBJ1-4, with D possibly being TRBD1 (5 bases). From germline, CDR1 is MNHEY and CDR2 SVGEGT. The CDR3 has 16 residues. The CDR3 DNA sequence: TGTGCCAGCAGTTACTCGAGATCAGGGAATAATGCAAAACTGTTTTTT. Amino acid sequence: CASSYSRSGNNAKLFF.

This clone was detected only once. The chain joins TRBV29-1 to TRBJ1-4, with D tentatively TRBD1 (6 bases). With 5 bases removed from V and 6 bases from J, the gap between germline ends came to 10 bases. The CDR3 length is 12 residues. Germline CDR1 and CDR2: SQVTM and ANQGSEA. This CDR3 is CSVQAGDEKLFF. In DNA, the CDR3 is TGCAGCGTTCAGGCAGGGGATGAAAAACTGTTTTTT.

V is TRBV9 and J is TRBJ1-5; 7 bases are a match to TRBD1. Germline trimming cut 0 bases from V and 5 bases from J; bases unmatched to any gene: 2. The CDR3 sequence is 14 residues long. Germline-derived CDR1 and CDR2 are SGDLS and YYNGEE. CDR3 nucleotides: TGTGCCAGCAGCGTAGAAGGGGGCTATCAGCCCCAGCATTTT. The encoded protein is CASSVEGGYQPQHF.